The clone carrying this TCR beta chain ranks as medium-sized (0.01 to 0.1%). As yet, its antigen is unknown. Study-level results: Larger-cohort validation covered only one TCR beta V-J rearrangement. Tumor memory CD4+ T cell TCR gene usage was found to cluster with blood and lymph node memory CD4+ cells and with lymph node naive CD4+ cells.

The CDR3 consists of 11 residues. V lost 3 bases and J 2 bases, leaving 5 bases between the germline ends. Germline V gene data show CDR1 as DFQATT and CDR2 as SNEGSKA (reference sequence). The sorted Tregs were CD4+CD25+CD127-/low cells. Full-length variable regions came from constant-region reverse primers plus semi-nested Nested Universal Primer A PCR. TCRdb analysed the 5' RACE reads with MiXCR anew, one entry per CDR3 protein. The repertoire consists of about 10,000 distinct CDR3 sequences, with around 13% occurring once and the leading ten covering 3% to 4%. The chain links TRBV20-1 to TRBJ2-7; no firm D call. Sequenced material: Tregs sorted from blood. This sequence originates from a female donor with breast cancer. The CDR3 region has the DNA TGCAGTGCTAGGACCACCTACGAGCAGTACTTC. Its translation is CSARTTYEQYF.